This TCR beta chain was found in a study of CD8+CD57+ T cells in acquired aplastic anemia. For the study at large: Sorted CD4+ and CD8+ cells yielded DNA averaging roughly 3.3 ug.

Genomic DNA was employed as the template in profiling TCR beta VDJ and CDR3. TCRdb ran MiXCR on the reads and lists one entry per CDR3 protein. The sample includes approximately 180,000 distinct CDR3 sequences, roughly 63% of them seen just once. Germline CDR1 is SSHAT and CDR2 is FNYEAQ (reference sequence). This CDR3 spans 14 amino acids. As concerns this clonotype: At one of its ends the junction is not consistent with the germline gene, which may arise from a read error.

Individuals selected for sequencing had exhibited CD8+CD57+ cell expansion on flow cytometry. The V gene is TRBV7-7, the J gene TRBJ2-7, with 10 nucleotides matching TRBD2. The material sequenced was sorted CD4+, CD8+, or CD8+CD57+ T cells (not recorded which) from PBMCs. The TCR sequence derives from a human donor with aplastic anemia. The CDR3 is CASSQREGRYEQYF. CDR3 coding DNA: TGTGCTAGCAGCCAGCGGGAGGGCCGCTACGAGCAGTACTTC.